The rows below give T cell receptor beta chains drawn from one sample of a study of cytotoxic CD8 clonotypes in ibrutinib-treated CLL. The data were produced by immunoSEQ multiplex PCR, yet TCRdb's version contains in-frame clones alone and is incomplete. The repertoire consists of more than 11,000 clones, with 70% occurring once and the leading ten covering around 5.4%. This specimen was PBMCs, taken before ibrutinib treatment. The receptors originated from a human donor with chronic lymphocytic leukemia. Each CDR3 is given with its conserved first and last residue. Fields, in order: V gene, clone size, D gene, J gene, CDR3 DNA, CDR3 protein. D genes are given only for firm matches. The size field is filled for only some rows; it gives once, few, many or a size class.

v_gene: TRBV28
abundance: -
d_gene: -
j_gene: TRBJ2-3
CDR3nt: TGTGCCAGCAGCCCCCCCGGGGGGACAGCAGATACGCAGTATTTT
CDR3aa: CASSPPGGTADTQYF

v_gene: TRBV15
abundance: once
d_gene: -
j_gene: TRBJ1-5
CDR3nt: TGTGCCACCAGCAAGACAGAGAGCAATCAGCCCCAGCATTTT
CDR3aa: CATSKTESNQPQHF

v_gene: TRBV5-1
abundance: -
d_gene: TRBD1
j_gene: TRBJ2-2
CDR3nt: TGCGCCAGCAGCACAACGCCGGGACAGGGGGCGCCGCAGAACACCGGGGAGCTGTTTTTT
CDR3aa: CASSTTPGQGAPQNTGELFF

v_gene: TRBV19
abundance: few
d_gene: TRBD1
j_gene: TRBJ2-7
CDR3nt: TGTGCCAGCAAACCTCCGGGACAGGGGTCCGAGCAGTACTTC
CDR3aa: CASKPPGQGSEQYF

v_gene: TRBV9
abundance: -
d_gene: TRBD1
j_gene: TRBJ2-3
CDR3nt: TGTGCCAGCAGCGTGACAGGGTTTCTCGCAGATACGCAGTATTTT
CDR3aa: CASSVTGFLADTQYF

v_gene: TRBV10-3
abundance: -
d_gene: TRBD1
j_gene: TRBJ1-4
CDR3nt: TGTGCCATCAGTGAGTCGTTTGCCCGACAGGGGGCTGGTGAAAAACTGTTTTTT
CDR3aa: CAISESFARQGAGEKLFF

v_gene: TRBV10-3
abundance: -
d_gene: -
j_gene: TRBJ2-2
CDR3nt: TGTGCCATCAGTGACACCGACGCCAACACCGGGGAGCTGTTTTTT
CDR3aa: CAISDTDANTGELFF

v_gene: TRBV7-2
abundance: once
d_gene: -
j_gene: TRBJ2-2
CDR3nt: TGTGCCACCCTCCGAGGGACCAACACCGGGGAGCTGTTTTTT
CDR3aa: CATLRGTNTGELFF

v_gene: TRBV5-4
abundance: -
d_gene: TRBD1
j_gene: TRBJ1-2
CDR3nt: TGTGCCAGCAGCGGGGAACAGGGGGCTGTTGGTGGCTACACCTTC
CDR3aa: CASSGEQGAVGGYTF

v_gene: TRBV28
abundance: -
d_gene: -
j_gene: TRBJ2-5
CDR3nt: TGTGCCAGCAGTTGGGGGGGGCAGGGGGCTTCCCAAGAGACCCAGTACTTC
CDR3aa: CASSWGGQGASQETQYF

v_gene: TRBV28
abundance: -
d_gene: -
j_gene: TRBJ1-2
CDR3nt: TGTGCCAGCACCCCCAGGGAAGGGAACAACTATGGCTACACCTTC
CDR3aa: CASTPREGNNYGYTF

v_gene: TRBV19
abundance: -
d_gene: TRBD1
j_gene: TRBJ1-5
CDR3nt: TGTGCCAGTAGTACAGGACAGGGAGTTAATCAGCCCCAGCATTTT
CDR3aa: CASSTGQGVNQPQHF

v_gene: TRBV7-2
abundance: -
d_gene: TRBD1
j_gene: TRBJ1-1
CDR3nt: TGTGCCAGCAGCCCGGGGACAGTTGTGGGTGAAGCTTTCTTT
CDR3aa: CASSPGTVVGEAFF

v_gene: TRBV9
abundance: -
d_gene: -
j_gene: TRBJ2-1
CDR3nt: TGTGCCAGCAGCGCCCTAGGGGGGCCAGACAATGAGCAGTTCTTC
CDR3aa: CASSALGGPDNEQFF